This note documents a single T cell receptor (beta chain) sequence. J was trimmed by 3 bases and V by 9 bases; bases with no gene match: 14. This CDR3 spans 17 amino acids. Germline CDR1 and CDR2: MDHEN and SYDVKM. Profiling relied on immunoSEQ multiplex PCR, and the TCRdb table lists in-frame clones only, not all of them. This table has hundreds of thousands of clones, 96% appearing once. The naive CD8 fraction comprised CD45RO-negative cells positively selected for CCR7 and excluded terminally differentiated effector memory CD45RA+ cells. The sample originates from a study of shared clonotypes between healthy human individuals.

This sequence originates from a young woman in good health. The chain joins TRBV28 to TRBJ1-2; TRBD1 agrees at 12 bases. The sample consisted of naive CD8+ T cells sorted from blood. Here the CDR3 DNA reads TGTGCCAGTCATACCATATGGGGGACAGGGGGCGACTATGGCTACACCTTC. Protein: CASHTIWGTGGDYGYTF.